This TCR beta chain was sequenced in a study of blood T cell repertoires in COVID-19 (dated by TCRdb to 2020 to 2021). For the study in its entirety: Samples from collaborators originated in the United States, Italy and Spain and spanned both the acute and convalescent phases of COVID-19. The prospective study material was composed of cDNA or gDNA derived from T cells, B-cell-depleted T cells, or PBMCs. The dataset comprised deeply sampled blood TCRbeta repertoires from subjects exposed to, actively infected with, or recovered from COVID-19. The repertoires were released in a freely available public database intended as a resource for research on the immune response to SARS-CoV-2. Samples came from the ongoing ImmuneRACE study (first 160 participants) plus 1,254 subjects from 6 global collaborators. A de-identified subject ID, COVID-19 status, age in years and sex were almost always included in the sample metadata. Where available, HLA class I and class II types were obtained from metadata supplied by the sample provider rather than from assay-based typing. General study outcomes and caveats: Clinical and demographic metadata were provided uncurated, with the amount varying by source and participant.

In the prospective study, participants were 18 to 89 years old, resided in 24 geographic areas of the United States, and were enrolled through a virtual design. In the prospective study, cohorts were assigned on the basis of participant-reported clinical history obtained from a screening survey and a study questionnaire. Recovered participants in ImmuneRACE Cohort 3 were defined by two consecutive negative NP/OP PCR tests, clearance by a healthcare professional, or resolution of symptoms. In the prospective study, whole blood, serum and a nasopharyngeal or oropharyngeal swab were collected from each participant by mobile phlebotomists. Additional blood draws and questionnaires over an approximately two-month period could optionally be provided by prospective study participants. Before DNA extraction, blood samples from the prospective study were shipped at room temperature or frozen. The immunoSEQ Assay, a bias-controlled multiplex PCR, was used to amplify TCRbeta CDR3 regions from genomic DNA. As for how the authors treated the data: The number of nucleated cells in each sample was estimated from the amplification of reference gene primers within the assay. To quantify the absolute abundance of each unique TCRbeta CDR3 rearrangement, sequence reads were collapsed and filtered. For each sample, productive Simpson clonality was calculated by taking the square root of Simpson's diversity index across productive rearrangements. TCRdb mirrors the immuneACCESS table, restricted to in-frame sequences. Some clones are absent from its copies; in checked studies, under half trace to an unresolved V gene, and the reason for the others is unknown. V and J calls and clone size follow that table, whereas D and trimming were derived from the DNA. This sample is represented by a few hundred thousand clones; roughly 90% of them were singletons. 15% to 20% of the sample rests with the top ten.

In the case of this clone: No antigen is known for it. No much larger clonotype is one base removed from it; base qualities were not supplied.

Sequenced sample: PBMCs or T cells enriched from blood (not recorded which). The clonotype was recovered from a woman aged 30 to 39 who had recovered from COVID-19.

The nucleotides are TGTGCCAGCAGCTTAGCGGAGGGCAATCAGCCCCAGCATTTT. This codes for CASSLAEGNQPQHF. In this chain, TRBV7-8 is recombined with TRBJ1-5; the D gene cannot be named for sure. From the cysteine up to the phenylalanine, the CDR3 has a length of 14 residues. The read is trimmed to its CDR3 DNA, 42 bases read in frame from base 1. Sequences SGHVS (CDR1) and FQNEAQ (CDR2) are obtained from the germline V gene. Between the V and J ends, shortened by 0 bases and 2 bases respectively, the junction contains 5 bases.